This T cell receptor (beta chain) was sequenced during a study of T cell changes during pregnancy in multiple sclerosis. Germline lookup yields CDR1 LNHNV and CDR2 YYDKDF (reference sequence). CDR3 length equals 18 residues. V was pared by 1 base and J by 0 bases, with 6 bases of the junction left unmatched. Sequencing used immunoSEQ multiplex PCR; TCRdb keeps in-frame clones, though not all of them. This sample yields some 76,000 clones, of which over 90% are seen a single time; 0.29% belongs to the top ten. The chain joins TRBV15 to TRBJ2-3; TRBD2 matches 11 bases. The receptor was isolated from a female donor with multiple sclerosis, enrolled in a pregnancy study. This specimen was CD4+ T cells from peripheral blood mononuclear cells, taken after pregnancy. CDR3 sequence reads: CATSRVLTSGRSTDTQYF. CDR3 in DNA: TGTGCCACCAGCAGAGTATTAACTAGCGGGAGAAGCACAGATACGCAGTATTTT.